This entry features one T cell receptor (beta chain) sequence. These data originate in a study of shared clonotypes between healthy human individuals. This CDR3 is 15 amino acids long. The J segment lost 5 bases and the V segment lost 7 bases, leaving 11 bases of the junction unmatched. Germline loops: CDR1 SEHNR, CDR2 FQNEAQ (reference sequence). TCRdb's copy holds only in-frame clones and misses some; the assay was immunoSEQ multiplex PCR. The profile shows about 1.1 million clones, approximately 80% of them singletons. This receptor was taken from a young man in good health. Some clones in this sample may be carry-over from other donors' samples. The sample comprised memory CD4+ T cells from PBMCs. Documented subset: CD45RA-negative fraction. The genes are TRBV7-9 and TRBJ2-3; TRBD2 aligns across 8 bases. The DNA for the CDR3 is TGTGCCAGCACCCATAGGGGTCTAGCGGGAGATACGCAGTATTTT. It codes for CASTHRGLAGDTQYF.